This TCR beta chain was sequenced in a study of blood T cell repertoires in COVID-19. Study background: Spain, Italy and the United States supplied samples that represented acute and convalescent COVID-19.

This clone was observed once. This CDR3 has 17 residues. Trimming stripped 6 bases from V and 3 bases from J, with 21 bases between. Germline CDR1 reads KGHSH; CDR2 reads LQKENI. Using immunoSEQ multiplex PCR, the repertoire was profiled, and TCRdb retains in-frame clones only, with some absent. The table records over 90,000 clones, roughly 87% of them present only once. The gene calls are TRBV18 and TRBJ1-5; D not resolved. The sequence came from a man aged 45-65 years in a cohort sampled during active COVID-19. The sequencing input was peripheral blood. The CDR3 sequence is CASSPKFLGGDNQPQHF. For the CDR3, the DNA is TGTGCCAGCTCCCCCAAATTTCTCGGAGGTGACAATCAGCCCCAGCATTTT.